This TCR beta chain derives from a study of human T cells and chemical hapten exposure. Study context: Cases of alopecia areata, totalis or universalis occurred in a predominantly female patient group.

Time point of the sample: patch test 1, 2 weeks after DPC sensitization. This sample's treatment: therapeutic diphenylcyclopropenone sensitization with weekly scalp DPC. Donors, patients with alopecia ranging from 18 to 70 years old and judged suitable for DPC, provided samples. With regard to this clonotype: As yet, its antigen is unknown.

As processed by the authors: TCRs per sample had a median of around 98,000 and ranged from about 23,224 to 700,000. MiXCR, run by TCRdb on the RACE reads, gives a single entry per CDR3 protein. The V and J calls and clone size are TCRdb's, not the authors'. In the table there are around 74,000 distinct CDR3 sequences, around 30% of which are singletons. The CDR3 totals 15 residues. The ends were cut back, 6 bases at V and 4 bases at J, with 17 bases in the middle. Whole-study results and caveats: Counts of expanded TCRs (at PT1) showed a positive correlation with patch test score.

The TCR originated in a man in his forties with alopecia areata. Some clones in this sample may be carry-over from other donors' samples. The chain recombines TRBV12-3 or TRBV12-4 with TRBJ2-3; maybe TRBD1 (6 bases). Source: whole blood, taken in connection with sensitization to the hapten diphenylcyclopropenone (DPC). CDR3 DNA sequence: TGTGCCAGCAGCCTTGCCGTACAGGGCCCAGATACGCAGTATTTT. This gives the protein CASSLAVQGPDTQYF.